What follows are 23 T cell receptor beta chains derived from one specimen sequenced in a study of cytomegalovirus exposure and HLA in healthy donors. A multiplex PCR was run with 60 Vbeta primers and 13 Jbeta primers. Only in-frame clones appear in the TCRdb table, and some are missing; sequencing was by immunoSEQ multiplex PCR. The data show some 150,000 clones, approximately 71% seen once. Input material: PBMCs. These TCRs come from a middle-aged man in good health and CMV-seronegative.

CDR3 DNA: TGTGCCAGTACTCCCCCTCCGGGGTTGAACACTGAAGCTTTCTTT. Its translation is CASTPPPGLNTEAFF. The V and J genes are TRBV19 and TRBJ1-1; the D is unclear. Trimming cost V 7 bases and J 0 bases, with 15 bases left between them. In germline, CDR1 is LNHDA, CDR2 SQIVND (reference sequence). There are 15 residues in the CDR3.

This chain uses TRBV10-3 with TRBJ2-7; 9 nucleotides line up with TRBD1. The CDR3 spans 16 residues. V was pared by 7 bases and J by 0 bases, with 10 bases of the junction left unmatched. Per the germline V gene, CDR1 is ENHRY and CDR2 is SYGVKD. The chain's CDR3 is CAINDPGTGSSYEQYF. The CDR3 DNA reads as TGTGCCATCAATGACCCCGGGACAGGGAGCTCCTACGAGCAGTACTTC.

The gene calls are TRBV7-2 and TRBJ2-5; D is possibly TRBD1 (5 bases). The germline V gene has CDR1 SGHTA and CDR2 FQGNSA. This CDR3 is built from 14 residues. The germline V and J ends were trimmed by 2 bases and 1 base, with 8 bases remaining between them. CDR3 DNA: TGTGCCAGCAGCTTATCGACAGCCCAAGAGACCCAGTACTTC. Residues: CASSLSTAQETQYF. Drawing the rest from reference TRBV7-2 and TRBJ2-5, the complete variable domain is GAGVSQSPSNKVTEKGKDVELRCDPISGHTALYWYRQSLGQGLEFLIYFQGNSAPDKSGLPSDRFSAERTGGSVSTLTIQRTQQEDSAVYLCASSLSTAQETQYFGPGTRLLVL.

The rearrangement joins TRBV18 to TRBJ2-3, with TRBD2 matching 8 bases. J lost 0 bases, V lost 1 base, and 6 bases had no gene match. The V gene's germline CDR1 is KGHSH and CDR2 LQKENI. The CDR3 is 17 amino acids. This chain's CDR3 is CASSPRSGGTSTDTQYF. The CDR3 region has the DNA TGTGCCAGCTCACCACGAAGCGGGGGTACTAGCACAGATACGCAGTATTTT.

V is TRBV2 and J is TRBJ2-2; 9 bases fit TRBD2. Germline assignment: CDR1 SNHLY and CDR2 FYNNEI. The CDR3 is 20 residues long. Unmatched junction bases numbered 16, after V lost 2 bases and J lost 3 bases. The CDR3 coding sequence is TGTGCCAGCAGTGAAATGAGGGACTACCTAGCGGGGATGGACACCGGGGAGCTGTTTTTT. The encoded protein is CASSEMRDYLAGMDTGELFF.

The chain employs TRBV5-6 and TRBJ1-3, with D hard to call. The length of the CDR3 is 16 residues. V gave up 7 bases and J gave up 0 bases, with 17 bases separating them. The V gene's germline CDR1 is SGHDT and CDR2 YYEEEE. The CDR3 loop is CASAKTAKSSGNTIYF. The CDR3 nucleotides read TGTGCCAGCGCGAAAACAGCCAAAAGCTCTGGAAACACCATATATTTT.

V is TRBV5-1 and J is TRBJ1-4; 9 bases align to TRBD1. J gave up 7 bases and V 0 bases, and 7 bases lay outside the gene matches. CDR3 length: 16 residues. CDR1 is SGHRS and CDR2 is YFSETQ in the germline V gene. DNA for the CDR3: TGCGCCAGCAGCTTGGAGGGGACAGGGTCGGGTGAAAAACTGTTTTTT. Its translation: CASSLEGTGSGEKLFF. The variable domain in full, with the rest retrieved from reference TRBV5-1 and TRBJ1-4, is KAGVTQTPRYLIKTRGQQVTLSCSPISGHRSVSWYQQTPGQGLQFLFEYFSETQRNKGNFPGRFSGRQFSNSRSEMNVSTLELGDSALYLCASSLEGTGSGEKLFFGSGTQLSVL.

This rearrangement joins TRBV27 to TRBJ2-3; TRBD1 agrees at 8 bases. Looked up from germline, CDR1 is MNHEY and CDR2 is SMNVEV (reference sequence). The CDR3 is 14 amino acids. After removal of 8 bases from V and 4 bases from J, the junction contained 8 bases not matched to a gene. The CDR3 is CASSGQGDPDTQYF. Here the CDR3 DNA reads TGTGCCAGCTCCGGACAGGGCGACCCAGATACGCAGTATTTT.

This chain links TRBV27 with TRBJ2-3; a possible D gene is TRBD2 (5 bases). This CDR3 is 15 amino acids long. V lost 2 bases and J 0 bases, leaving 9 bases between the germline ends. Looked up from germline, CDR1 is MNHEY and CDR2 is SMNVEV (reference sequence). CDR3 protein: CASSLGEWSTDTQYF. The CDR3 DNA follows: TGTGCCAGCAGTTTAGGGGAGTGGAGCACAGATACGCAGTATTTT.

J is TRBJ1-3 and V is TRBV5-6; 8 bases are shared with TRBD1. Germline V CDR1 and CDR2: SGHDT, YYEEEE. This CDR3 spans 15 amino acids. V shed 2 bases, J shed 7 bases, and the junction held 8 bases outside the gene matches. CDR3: CASSLKVQGANTIYF. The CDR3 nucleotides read TGTGCCAGCAGCTTAAAAGTCCAGGGGGCGAACACCATATATTTT.

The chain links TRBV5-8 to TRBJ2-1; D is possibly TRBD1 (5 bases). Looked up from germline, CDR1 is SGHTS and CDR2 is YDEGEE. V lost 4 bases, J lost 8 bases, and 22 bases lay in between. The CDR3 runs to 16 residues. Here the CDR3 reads CASSRIGQPFLYEQFF. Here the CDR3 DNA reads TGTGCCAGCAGCAGAATAGGACAACCTTTTCTGTATGAGCAGTTCTTC.

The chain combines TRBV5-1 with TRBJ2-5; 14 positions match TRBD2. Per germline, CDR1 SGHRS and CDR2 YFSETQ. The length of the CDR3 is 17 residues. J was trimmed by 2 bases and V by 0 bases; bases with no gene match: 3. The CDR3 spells CASSLEGTSGGQETQYF. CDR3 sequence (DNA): TGCGCCAGCAGCTTGGAGGGGACTAGCGGGGGTCAAGAGACCCAGTACTTC.

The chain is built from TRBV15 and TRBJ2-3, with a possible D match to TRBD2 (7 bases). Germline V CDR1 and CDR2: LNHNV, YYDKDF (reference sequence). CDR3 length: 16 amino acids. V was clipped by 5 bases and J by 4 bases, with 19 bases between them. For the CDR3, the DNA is TGTGCCACCAGCTTCACCCGGAGGGGGGGAGCAGATACGCAGTATTTT. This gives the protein CATSFTRRGGADTQYF.

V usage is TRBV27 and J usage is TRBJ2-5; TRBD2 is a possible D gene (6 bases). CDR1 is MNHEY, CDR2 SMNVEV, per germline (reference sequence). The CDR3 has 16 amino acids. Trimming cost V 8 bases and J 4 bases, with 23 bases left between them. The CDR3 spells CASHLGGRPTRETQYF. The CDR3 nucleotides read TGTGCCAGCCATCTGGGAGGCCGACCCACGAGAGAGACCCAGTACTTC.

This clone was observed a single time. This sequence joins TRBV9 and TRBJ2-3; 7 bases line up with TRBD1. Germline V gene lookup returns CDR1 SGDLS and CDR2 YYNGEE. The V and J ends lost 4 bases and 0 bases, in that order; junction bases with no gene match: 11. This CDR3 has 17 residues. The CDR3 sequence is CASSRTRTGASTDTQYF. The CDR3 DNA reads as TGTGCCAGCAGCCGAACTCGAACAGGGGCAAGCACAGATACGCAGTATTTT.

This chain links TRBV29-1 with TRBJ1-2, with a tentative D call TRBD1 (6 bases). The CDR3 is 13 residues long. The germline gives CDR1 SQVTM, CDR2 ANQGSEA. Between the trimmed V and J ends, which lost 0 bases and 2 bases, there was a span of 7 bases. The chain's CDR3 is CSVEDRGNYGYTF. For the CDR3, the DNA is TGCAGCGTTGAAGACAGGGGCAACTATGGCTACACCTTC. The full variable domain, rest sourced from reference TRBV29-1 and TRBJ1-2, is SAVISQKPSRDICQRGTSLTIQCQVDSQVTMMFWYRQQPGQSLTLIATANQGSEATYESGFVIDKFPISRPNLTFSTLTVSNMSPEDSSIYLCSVEDRGNYGYTFGSGTRLTVV.

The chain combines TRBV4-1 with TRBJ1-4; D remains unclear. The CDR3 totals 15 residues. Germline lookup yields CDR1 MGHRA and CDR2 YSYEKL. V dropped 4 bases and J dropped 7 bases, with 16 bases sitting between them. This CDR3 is CASSRGAEGVEKLFF. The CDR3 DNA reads TGCGCCAGCAGCCGAGGCGCGGAGGGAGTTGAAAAACTGTTTTTT.

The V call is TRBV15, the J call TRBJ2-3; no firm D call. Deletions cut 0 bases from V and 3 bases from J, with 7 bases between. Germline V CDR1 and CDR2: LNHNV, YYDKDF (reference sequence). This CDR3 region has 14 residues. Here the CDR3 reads CATSRDMETDTQYF. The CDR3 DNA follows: TGTGCCACCAGCAGAGACATGGAGACAGATACGCAGTATTTT.

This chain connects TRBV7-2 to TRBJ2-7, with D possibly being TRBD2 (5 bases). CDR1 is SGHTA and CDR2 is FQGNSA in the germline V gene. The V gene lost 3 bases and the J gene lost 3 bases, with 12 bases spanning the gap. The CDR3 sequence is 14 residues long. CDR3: CASSLIGMVYEQYF. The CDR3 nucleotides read TGTGCCAGCAGCTTGATCGGGATGGTCTACGAGCAGTACTTC.

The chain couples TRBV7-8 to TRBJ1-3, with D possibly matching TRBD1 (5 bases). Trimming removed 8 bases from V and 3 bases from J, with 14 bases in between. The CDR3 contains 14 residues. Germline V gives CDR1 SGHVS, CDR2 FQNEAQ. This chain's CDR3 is CASGGRGSGNTIYF. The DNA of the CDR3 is TGTGCCAGCGGCGGTAGGGGCAGTGGAAACACCATATATTTT.

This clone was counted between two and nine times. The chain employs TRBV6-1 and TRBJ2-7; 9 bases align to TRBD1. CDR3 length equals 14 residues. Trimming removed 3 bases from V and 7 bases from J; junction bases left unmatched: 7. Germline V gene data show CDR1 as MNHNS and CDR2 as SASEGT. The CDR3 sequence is CASSDKQGAGEQYF. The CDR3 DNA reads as TGTGCCAGCAGTGACAAACAGGGGGCGGGGGAGCAGTACTTC.

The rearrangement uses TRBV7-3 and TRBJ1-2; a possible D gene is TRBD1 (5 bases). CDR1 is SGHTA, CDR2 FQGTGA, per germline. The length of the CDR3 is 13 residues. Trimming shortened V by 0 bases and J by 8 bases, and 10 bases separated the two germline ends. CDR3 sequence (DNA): TGTGCCAGCAGCTTAACGGGAGGACACGGCTACACCTTC. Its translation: CASSLTGGHGYTF. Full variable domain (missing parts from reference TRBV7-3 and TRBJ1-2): GAGVSQTPSNKVTEKGKYVELRCDPISGHTALYWYRQSLGQGPEFLIYFQGTGAADDSGLPNDRFFAVRPEGSVSTLKIQRTERGDSAVYLCASSLTGGHGYTFGSGTRLTVV.

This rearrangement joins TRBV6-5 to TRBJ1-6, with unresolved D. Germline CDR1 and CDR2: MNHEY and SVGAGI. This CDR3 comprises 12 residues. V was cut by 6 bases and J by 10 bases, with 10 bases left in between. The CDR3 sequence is CASRPEGSPLHF. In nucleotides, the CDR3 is TGTGCCAGCAGGCCGGAGGGCTCACCCCTCCACTTT.